The 16 T cell receptor beta chains presented below share a single source sample, sequenced in a study of blood T cell repertoires in COVID-19. The repertoire was sequenced with immunoSEQ multiplex PCR; TCRdb's copy has only in-frame clones and lacks some. The sample lists about 52,000 clones, 81% occurring once. Sequences were obtained from peripheral blood. The receptors stem from a woman of 80 years or more with COVID-19, enrolled during active disease.

This sequence joins TRBV14 and TRBJ1-1; D is unclear. Germline V lookup: CDR1 SGHDN, CDR2 FVKESK. V lost 4 bases, J lost 0 bases, and 9 bases lay in between. The length of the CDR3 is 14 residues. CDR3 loop: CASSPPGMNTEAFF. DNA for the CDR3: TGTGCCAGCAGCCCTCCGGGAATGAACACTGAAGCTTTCTTT.

This clone was counted only a few times. This rearrangement joins TRBV11-2 to TRBJ1-6; 9 bases agree with TRBD1. V shed 5 bases, J shed 10 bases, and the junction held 15 bases outside the gene matches. The CDR3 runs 17 residues. Germline assignment: CDR1 SGHAT and CDR2 FQNNGV. The CDR3 bases are TGTGCCAGCAGCCCGATAAAAGACCGGGACAGGGTGTCACCCCTCCACTTT. Amino acid sequence: CASSPIKDRDRVSPLHF. The variable domain in full, with the rest retrieved from reference TRBV11-2 and TRBJ1-6, is EAGVAQSPRYKIIEKRQSVAFWCNPISGHATLYWYQQILGQGPKLLIQFQNNGVVDDSQLPKDRFSAERLKGVDSTLKIQPAKLEDSAVYLCASSPIKDRDRVSPLHFGNGTRLTVT.

This clone was picked up one time. The chain joins TRBV15 to TRBJ2-5, with 14 positions matching TRBD2. The CDR3 loop spans 19 amino acids. The germline CDR1 and CDR2 sequences are LNHNV and YYDKDF (reference sequence). V lost 0 bases to trimming and J lost 4 bases; unmatched junction nucleotides: 10. The CDR3 protein is CATSRDRGLAGVFGETQYF. CDR3 coding DNA: TGTGCCACCAGCAGAGACCGGGGACTAGCGGGAGTTTTTGGAGAGACCCAGTACTTC.

The rearrangement joins TRBV5-1 to TRBJ2-1, with 9 bases aligning to TRBD2. The germline V gene has CDR1 SGHRS and CDR2 YFSETQ. The CDR3 is 18 residues long. J was trimmed by 6 bases and V by 6 bases; bases with no gene match: 19. This chain's CDR3 is CASTSGTSSWATTNEQFF. The CDR3 DNA is TGCGCCAGCACCTCCGGGACTAGCAGTTGGGCCACTACCAATGAGCAGTTCTTC.

The chain recombines TRBV7-8 with TRBJ2-7; 11 bases match TRBD2. The germline gives CDR1 SGHVS, CDR2 FQNEAQ. The CDR3 runs to 15 residues. Trimming removed 5 bases from V and 2 bases from J; junction bases left unmatched: 5. In DNA form, the CDR3 reads TGTGCCAGCAGCATAGGACTAGCGGGTGCCTACGAGCAGTACTTC. Its translation: CASSIGLAGAYEQYF.

This clone is medium-sized. The chain carries TRBV29-1 and TRBJ2-7, with 8 positions matching TRBD2. The CDR3 is 15 amino acids. V lost 6 bases and J lost 0; bases outside the gene matches: 10. Germline CDR1 SQVTM, CDR2 ANQGSEA. The CDR3 sequence is CSVASALAASYEQYF. Written as DNA, the CDR3 is TGCAGCGTCGCCTCCGCACTAGCGGCCTCCTACGAGCAGTACTTC.

The chain is built from TRBV9 and TRBJ1-1; no clear D. V lost 2 bases and J lost 7, with 15 bases in between. Germline V gene data show CDR1 as SGDLS and CDR2 as YYNGEE. This CDR3 has 14 residues. CDR3 sequence reads: CASSVSAGYVEAFF. In DNA, the CDR3 is TGTGCCAGCAGCGTTTCGGCCGGGTATGTTGAAGCTTTCTTT.

The chain has TRBV30 and TRBJ1-2; D is perhaps TRBD1 (5 bases). V was cut by 3 bases and J by 7 bases, with 24 bases left in between. The CDR3 is 16 residues long. Looked up from germline, CDR1 is GTSNPN and CDR2 is SVGIG (reference sequence). CDR3: CAWRPGHPTSRGGYTF. The CDR3 DNA reads as TGTGCCTGGAGACCCGGGCACCCAACCTCAAGGGGTGGCTACACCTTC.

The CDR3 is CATSRDSYTDTQYF. Here the CDR3 DNA reads TGTGCCACCAGCAGGGACAGTTACACAGATACGCAGTATTTT. The chain joins TRBV15 to TRBJ2-3; D perhaps matches TRBD1 (6 bases). This CDR3 region has 14 residues. Trimming cost V 3 bases and J 2 bases, with 9 bases left between them. The V gene's germline CDR1 is LNHNV and CDR2 YYDKDF (reference sequence). The full variable domain, completed using reference TRBV15 and TRBJ2-3, is DAMVIQNPRYQVTQFGKPVTLSCSQTLNHNVMYWYQQKSSQAPKLLFHYYDKDFNNEADTPDNFQSRRPNTSFCFLDIRSPGLGDTAMYLCATSRDSYTDTQYFGPGTRLTVL.

V usage is TRBV9 and J usage is TRBJ1-1, with D possibly TRBD1 on 6 matching bases. This CDR3 has 14 amino acids. CDR1 and CDR2 from the germline V gene are SGDLS and YYNGEE. V was clipped by 2 bases and J by 3 bases, with 11 bases between them. CDR3 nucleotide sequence: TGTGCCAGCAGCGTCACAGGGTTAGACACTGAAGCTTTCTTT. Residues: CASSVTGLDTEAFF.

The rearrangement joins TRBV9 to TRBJ2-7; 7 nucleotides line up with TRBD2. Germline V gene data show CDR1 as SGDLS and CDR2 as YYNGEE. This CDR3 comprises 14 residues. V was pared by 3 bases and J by 6 bases, with 9 bases of the junction left unmatched. The CDR3: CASSALEVAGEQYF. CDR3 sequence (DNA): TGTGCCAGCAGCGCCCTTGAGGTAGCGGGCGAGCAGTACTTC. The variable domain in full, with the rest retrieved from reference TRBV9 and TRBJ2-7, is DSGVTQTPKHLITATGQRVTLRCSPRSGDLSVYWYQQSLDQGLQFLIQYYNGEERAKGNILERFSAQQFPDLHSELNLSSLELGDSALYFCASSALEVAGEQYFGPGTRLTVT.

As regards this clone: At one end the junction does not follow the germline gene, possibly because of a read error. The chain carries TRBV27 and TRBJ2-7; no clear D gene. The CDR3 contains 14 residues. Per the germline V gene, CDR1 is MNHEY and CDR2 is SMNVEV (reference sequence). CDR3 amino acids: CASSFTHSSFEQYF. The CDR3 DNA reads as TGTGCCAGCAGTTTTACTCACTCCTCCTTCGAGCAGTACTTC.

The CDR3: CASSRDRGANEKLFF. In DNA, the CDR3 is TGTGCCAGCAGCCGCGACAGGGGGGCTAATGAAAAACTGTTTTTT. V gene TRBV6-5 combines with J gene TRBJ1-4, with 9 nucleotides matching TRBD1. V was clipped by 6 bases and J by 3 bases; unmatched bases: 5. Germline-derived CDR1 and CDR2 are MNHEY and SVGAGI. This CDR3 comprises 15 residues.

This chain joins TRBV19 and TRBJ1-6, with D maybe TRBD1 (5 bases). The CDR3 spans 15 residues. V was trimmed by 6 bases and J by 5 bases, leaving 14 bases between them. Germline-derived CDR1 and CDR2 are LNHDA and SQIVND (reference sequence). The chain's CDR3 is CASRWTLSHNSPLHF. The CDR3 nucleotides are TGTGCCAGTAGGTGGACACTTTCCCATAATTCACCCCTCCACTTT.

This clone was seen a single time. The rearrangement joins TRBV23-1 to TRBJ1-4, with 8 bases identical to TRBD1. TRBV23-1 is an ORF; its function is uncertain. V lost 4 bases, J lost 15 bases, and 4 bases stayed unmatched. The CDR3 contains 11 residues. The CDR3: CASSRPGGVFF. CDR3 nucleotide sequence: TGCGCCAGCAGTCGCCCAGGGGGCGTGTTTTTT.

The rearrangement links TRBV19 to TRBJ1-1; 8 nucleotides agree with TRBD1. This CDR3 spans 14 amino acids. Looked up from germline, CDR1 is LNHDA and CDR2 is SQIVND (reference sequence). V dropped 3 bases and J dropped 2; count of bases not matched to a gene: 2. The CDR3 loop is CASSIGQGNTEAFF. CDR3 sequence (DNA): TGTGCCAGTAGTATTGGACAGGGTAACACTGAAGCTTTCTTT.